The sequence of this T cell receptor beta chain was determined in a study of monozygotic twins with inflammatory bowel disease. There are 14 residues in the CDR3. Germline CDR1 SGDLS, CDR2 YYNGEE. TCRdb reprocessed the 5' RACE reads; each CDR3 protein has one entry and no DNA is given. In all, the sample yields a few hundred thousand distinct CDR3 sequences. Sequencing input: blood. The sequence came from a human donor with ulcerative colitis or Crohn's disease, or a healthy co-twin of an affected twin (not recorded which). This chain joins TRBV9 and TRBJ2-3; TCRdb lists TRBD2, though no DNA is available to test this call. The CDR3 here is CASSVSQEADTQYF. Supplemented by reference TRBV9 and TRBJ2-3, the full variable domain reads DSGVTQTPKHLITATGQRVTLRCSPRSGDLSVYWYQQSLDQGLQFLIQYYNGEERAKGNILERFSAQQFPDLHSELNLSSLELGDSALYFCASSVSQEADTQYFGPGTRLTVL.